Below are 2 T cell receptor beta chains sequenced from a single sample in a study of regulatory T cells in long-lasting Graves disease. CDR3 regions were amplified by Arm-PCR using iRepertoire HTBI primers to build TCR beta libraries. In TCRdb, the multiplex PCR reads were re-called with MiXCR into one record per CDR3 protein. This table holds hundreds of thousands of distinct CDR3 sequences, 20% to 25% found once. Noted time point: persistent/refractory GD, antithyroid drugs over 5 years with positive TRAb. Extracted PBMC RNA gave rise to the TCR library. Here the sequenced sample was peripheral blood mononuclear cells (PBMCs), taken when the disease was refractory, from a patient treated with antithyroid drugs. The source of these receptors is a female donor with Graves disease.

There are a few counts of this clonotype. This chain connects TRBV25-1 to TRBJ1-2, with D hard to call. Deletions cut 3 bases from V and 1 base from J, with 15 bases between. This CDR3 spans 16 amino acids. The germline V gene has CDR1 MGHDK and CDR2 SYGVNS. CDR3 in amino acids: CASSDSETPFNYGYTF. The CDR3, as DNA: TGTGCCAGCAGTGATTCCGAGACACCCTTTAACTATGGCTACACCTTC.

This clonotype was seen many times. The chain employs TRBV6-1 and TRBJ2-7, with no clear D. The CDR3 totals 14 residues. Germline lookup yields CDR1 MNHNS and CDR2 SASEGT. V dropped 0 bases and J dropped 0 bases, with 6 bases sitting between them. The CDR3, as DNA: TGTGCCAGCAGTGAAGCTGGAAGCTCCTACGAGCAGTACTTC. It codes for CASSEAGSSYEQYF.